Listed below are T cell receptor beta chains from one sample, sequenced in a study of vaccination and CD4 T cells after COVID-19. TCRdb itself ran the PCR reads through MiXCR, one entry per CDR3 protein. The table has around 21,000 distinct CDR3 sequences, around 53% seen once. Their antigens remain unidentified. The sequenced sample was CD4+ T cells from blood, cultured in vitro. The receptors here all came from a human donor who had recovered from COVID-19. The CDR3 runs from the conserved cysteine through the conserved F or W. The D gene is left open where the match is weak. A row's size may be missing; if present it is once, few, many or a size class.

J	size	D	V	CDR3	DNA
TRBJ2-7	few	TRBD2	TRBV6-5	CASSYKSSGGRISSYEQYF	TGTGCCAGCAGTTACAAGTCTAGCGGGGGGCGAATAAGCTCCTACGAGCAGTACTTC
TRBJ1-3	.	.	TRBV6-1	CASSRMAPGNTIYF	TGTGCCAGCAGTCGTATGGCTCCTGGAAACACCATATATTTT
TRBJ1-2	.	.	TRBV6-1	CASKSLFTGYTF	TGTGCCAGCAAGTCCCTTTTCACGGGCTACACCTTC
TRBJ1-2	.	TRBD1	TRBV20-1	CSAPTIGGSYYGYTF	TGCAGTGCCCCAACCATAGGGGGCTCGTACTATGGCTACACCTTC
TRBJ1-1	few	.	TRBV6-1	CASSETRRLNTEAFF	TGTGCCAGCAGTGAAACGAGACGGCTGAACACTGAAGCTTTCTTT
TRBJ1-4	once	.	TRBV12-3/TRBV12-4	CASSFGAFGEKLFF	TGTGCCAGCAGTTTCGGGGCCTTTGGGGAAAAACTGTTTTTT
TRBJ1-1	.	.	TRBV28	CASSLGAVNTEAFF	TGTGCCAGCAGCCTGGGGGCGGTGAACACTGAAGCTTTCTTT
TRBJ2-5	.	TRBD2	TRBV7-6	CASSSIAGALQETQYF	TGTGCCAGCAGCTCAATAGCGGGGGCCCTCCAAGAGACCCAGTACTTC
TRBJ1-5	few	TRBD1	TRBV20-1	CSAHEGQQPQHF	TGCAGTGCTCACGAGGGACAGCAGCCCCAGCATTTT
TRBJ2-5	few	TRBD1	TRBV7-3	CASSLKGTGAQETQYF	TGTGCCAGCAGCTTAAAGGGGACAGGGGCCCAAGAGACCCAGTACTTC
TRBJ2-5	.	.	TRBV11-2	CASSLEQETQYF	TGTGCCAGCAGCTTAGAGCAAGAGACCCAGTACTTC
TRBJ2-7	.	.	TRBV2	CASSPGGLRYEQYF	TGTGCCAGCAGCCCCGGGGGTTTAAGGTACGAGCAGTACTTC
TRBJ2-2	.	.	TRBV15	CATSRDGPRAGELFF	TGTGCCACCAGCAGAGACGGGCCCCGGGCCGGGGAGCTGTTTTTT
TRBJ1-2	.	.	TRBV7-6	CASSPVGFGVSVGYTF	TGTGCCAGCAGCCCCGTTGGTTTTGGGGTTTCGGTTGGCTACACCTTC
TRBJ2-7	.	TRBD2	TRBV11-2	CASSFRLAGGPGYEQYF	TGTGCCAGCAGCTTCCGACTAGCGGGGGGGCCCGGGTACGAGCAGTACTTC
TRBJ2-6	.	TRBD1	TRBV27	CASSIRTGGSTIGANVLTF	TGTGCCAGCAGTATCCGGACAGGGGGCTCAACTATTGGGGCCAACGTCCTGACTTTC
TRBJ1-4	.	.	TRBV5-4	CASSLGRGTNEKLFF	TGTGCCAGCAGCTTGGGCAGGGGAACTAATGAAAAACTGTTTTTT
TRBJ1-1	.	.	TRBV20-1	CSARQGIGAFF	TGCAGTGCTAGACAAGGAATAGGAGCTTTCTTT
TRBJ2-1	few	.	TRBV10-1	CASSAADAASGNEQFF	TGCGCCAGCAGTGCCGCGGACGCAGCGAGTGGCAATGAGCAGTTCTTC
TRBJ1-6	.	.	TRBV4-1	CASSQDRVGASSYNSPLHF	TGCGCCAGCAGCCAAGATAGAGTAGGGGCTAGCTCCTATAATTCACCCCTCCACTTT
TRBJ2-6	.	.	TRBV21-1	CASSAPQGNSGANVLTF	TGTGCCAGCAGCGCGCCTCAGGGGAACTCTGGGGCCAACGTCCTGACTTTC
TRBJ2-3	.	.	TRBV2	CASSGYGARDTQYF	TGTGCCAGCAGTGGGTATGGCGCTCGAGATACGCAGTATTTT
TRBJ1-1	once	TRBD1	TRBV30	CAWRLGQGISEAFF	TGTGCCTGGAGGCTCGGACAGGGTATTTCTGAAGCTTTCTTT
TRBJ1-1	few	TRBD1	TRBV6-1	CASSRQGRAEAFF	TGTGCCAGCAGCCGACAGGGAAGAGCTGAAGCTTTCTTT
TRBJ2-7	.	.	TRBV20-1	CSAKLVPGYEQYF	TGCAGTGCCAAACTAGTTCCGGGTTACGAGCAGTACTTC
TRBJ2-3	.	.	TRBV19	CASSGGASRGDTQYF	TGTGCCAGTAGTGGGGGGGCCTCTAGGGGAGATACGCAGTATTTT
TRBJ1-1	.	TRBD1	TRBV28	CAGRHRQGALNTEAFF	TGTGCCGGCAGACACCGACAGGGGGCCTTGAACACTGAAGCTTTCTTT
TRBJ1-1	.	.	TRBV20-1	CGLTGRRKGNTEAFF	TGCGGTCTTACGGGACGGCGAAAGGGGAACACTGAAGCTTTCTTT
TRBJ2-6	.	.	TRBV15	CATSRDPGIGANVLTF	TGTGCCACCAGCAGAGATCCAGGGATCGGGGCCAACGTCCTGACTTTC
TRBJ2-7	.	TRBD2	TRBV6-5	CASSYEGLAGAEQYF	TGTGCCAGCAGTTATGAGGGACTAGCGGGAGCCGAGCAGTACTTC
TRBJ2-1	.	TRBD2	TRBV10-1	CASSEGLAGGSSYNEQFF	TGCGCCAGCAGTGAGGGGCTAGCGGGAGGGAGCTCCTACAATGAGCAGTTCTTC
TRBJ2-7	.	.	TRBV11-2	CASSDVGGDRSYEQYF	TGTGCCAGCAGCGACGTTGGGGGAGACCGATCCTACGAGCAGTACTTC
TRBJ1-3	few	.	TRBV15	CATSRDKWENTIYF	TGTGCCACCAGCAGAGATAAGTGGGAAAACACCATATATTTT
TRBJ1-2	.	TRBD1	TRBV2	CASGTGGDGYGYTF	TGTGCCAGCGGGACAGGGGGCGATGGCTATGGCTACACCTTC
TRBJ1-1	.	.	TRBV12-3/TRBV12-4	CASRPPSGAHPEAFF	TGTGCCAGCAGGCCCCCTAGCGGGGCGCACCCTGAAGCTTTCTTT
TRBJ1-5	.	.	TRBV20-1	CSARVGNSNQPQHF	TGCAGTGCTAGAGTGGGGAATAGCAATCAGCCCCAGCATTTT
TRBJ2-2	.	.	TRBV5-1	CASSPSGKGAGELFF	TGCGCCAGCAGCCCTTCAGGGAAGGGGGCCGGGGAGCTGTTTTTT
TRBJ1-2	few	.	TRBV15	CATSRGGDGYGYTF	TGTGCCACCAGCCGCGGGGGGGACGGATATGGCTACACCTTC
TRBJ2-1	.	TRBD2	TRBV20-1	CSASWPSGRRDEQFF	TGCAGTGCTAGTTGGCCTAGCGGGAGGAGAGATGAGCAGTTCTTC
TRBJ2-7	once	.	TRBV18	CASSLGRTLEQYF	TGTGCCAGCTCACTTGGACGGACACTCGAGCAGTACTTC
TRBJ1-2	.	.	TRBV20-1	CSARGATGGGYTF	TGCAGTGCTAGAGGGGCAACCGGGGGTGGCTACACCTTC
TRBJ1-2	few	TRBD1	TRBV29-1	CSVDEPDRDYGYTF	TGCAGCGTTGACGAGCCCGACAGGGACTATGGCTACACCTTC
TRBJ1-5	.	TRBD1	TRBV30	CAWRGQGSNQPQHF	TGTGCCTGGAGAGGACAGGGTAGCAATCAGCCCCAGCATTTT
TRBJ2-5	.	.	TRBV6-1	CASSPAVARAETQYF	TGTGCCAGCAGCCCTGCGGTGGCCCGTGCGGAGACCCAGTACTTC
TRBJ1-2	.	.	TRBV2	CASGPRGAYGYTF	TGTGCCAGCGGACCGAGGGGTGCCTATGGCTACACCTTC
TRBJ2-1	.	TRBD2	TRBV27	CASSSGSGNTYNEQFF	TGTGCCAGCAGCTCCGGTAGCGGGAACACCTACAATGAGCAGTTCTTC
TRBJ2-1	.	TRBD2	TRBV4-3	CASSQDRVAGGFFF	TGCGCCAGCAGCCAAGATCGGGTAGCGGGGGGTTTCTTCTTC
TRBJ1-1	.	TRBD1	TRBV15	CATSTEGGLNTEAFF	TGTGCCACCAGCACCGAAGGGGGCCTGAACACTGAAGCTTTCTTT
TRBJ2-2	once	.	TRBV15	CATSTQGNTGELFF	TGTGCCACCAGCACCCAGGGGAACACCGGGGAGCTGTTTTTT
TRBJ1-2	.	.	TRBV7-2	CASSLVQGPNYGYTF	TGTGCCAGCAGCTTAGTCCAGGGGCCTAACTATGGCTACACCTTC
TRBJ1-5	.	TRBD1	TRBV10-3	CAISERGQGVNNQPQHF	TGTGCCATCAGTGAGAGGGGACAGGGGGTGAACAATCAGCCCCAGCATTTT
TRBJ1-5	.	.	TRBV6-1	CASSEKVVPVPNQPQHF	TGTGCCAGCAGTGAAAAAGTAGTCCCCGTGCCCAATCAGCCCCAGCATTTT
TRBJ2-3	.	.	TRBV11-2	CASSLGARGDTQYF	TGTGCCAGCAGCTTAGGGGCTAGGGGGGATACGCAGTATTTT
TRBJ2-3	.	.	TRBV28	CASSLWGGKTDTQYF	TGTGCCAGCAGTTTATGGGGGGGTAAAACAGATACGCAGTATTTT
TRBJ1-1	few	TRBD1	TRBV6-5	CASSYSADRGYFDTEAFF	TGTGCCAGCAGTTACTCAGCGGACAGGGGGTATTTTGACACTGAAGCTTTCTTT
TRBJ1-6	.	.	TRBV12-3/TRBV12-4	CASMAGWNSPLHF	TGTGCCAGCATGGCGGGTTGGAATTCACCCCTCCACTTT
TRBJ1-5	.	.	TRBV30	CAWSGEAGSNQPQHF	TGTGCCTGGAGTGGGGAAGCGGGTAGCAATCAGCCCCAGCATTTT
TRBJ1-1	.	.	TRBV29-1	CSVERSYRGKTEAFF	TGCAGCGTTGAAAGATCATATAGGGGTAAGACTGAAGCTTTCTTT
TRBJ1-6	.	.	TRBV4-3	CASSQETGYNSPLHF	TGCGCCAGCAGCCAAGAGACAGGTTATAATTCACCCCTCCACTTT
TRBJ2-1	.	TRBD2	TRBV6-5	CASSYPPPSGVEDEQFF	TGTGCCAGCAGTTACCCTCCCCCTAGCGGGGTGGAAGATGAGCAGTTCTTC